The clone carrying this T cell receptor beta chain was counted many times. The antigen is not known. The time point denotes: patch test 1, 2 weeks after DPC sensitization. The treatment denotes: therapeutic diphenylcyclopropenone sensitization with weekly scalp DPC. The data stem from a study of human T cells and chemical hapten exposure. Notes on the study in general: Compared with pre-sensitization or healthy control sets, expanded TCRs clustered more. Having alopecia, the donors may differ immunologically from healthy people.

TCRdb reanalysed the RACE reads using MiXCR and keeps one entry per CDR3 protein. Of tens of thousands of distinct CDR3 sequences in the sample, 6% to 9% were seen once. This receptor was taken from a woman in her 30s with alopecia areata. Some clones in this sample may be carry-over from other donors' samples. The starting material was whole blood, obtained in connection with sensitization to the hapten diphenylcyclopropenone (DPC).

Here the CDR3 DNA reads TGTGCCAGCAACTCAATAACAACCTCTGGGGCCAACGTCCTGACTTTC. Translation gives CASNSITTSGANVLTF. The J gene is TRBJ2-6, the V gene TRBV6-5; no clear D. This CDR3 is 16 amino acids long. Germline CDR1 and CDR2: MNHEY and SVGAGI. Trimming removed 7 bases from V and 0 bases from J, with 13 bases in between.